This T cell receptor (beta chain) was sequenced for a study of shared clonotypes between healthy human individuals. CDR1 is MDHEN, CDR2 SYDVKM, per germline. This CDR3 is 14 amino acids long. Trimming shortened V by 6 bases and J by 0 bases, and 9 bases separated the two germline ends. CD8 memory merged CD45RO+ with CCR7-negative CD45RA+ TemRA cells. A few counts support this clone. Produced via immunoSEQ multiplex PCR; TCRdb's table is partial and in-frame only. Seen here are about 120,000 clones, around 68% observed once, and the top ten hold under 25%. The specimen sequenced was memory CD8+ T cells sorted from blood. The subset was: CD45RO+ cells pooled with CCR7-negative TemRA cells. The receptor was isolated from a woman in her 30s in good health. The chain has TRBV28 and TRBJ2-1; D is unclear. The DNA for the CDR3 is TGTGCCAGCAGCCTCTTTAGCTCCTACAATGAGCAGTTCTTC. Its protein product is CASSLFSSYNEQFF. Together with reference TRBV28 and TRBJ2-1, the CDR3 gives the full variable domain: DVKVTQSSRYLVKRTGEKVFLECVQDMDHENMFWYRQDPGLGLRLIYFSYDVKMKEKGDIPEGYSVSREKKERFSLILESASTNQTSMYLCASSLFSSYNEQFFGPGTRLTVL.